Shown below are 30 T cell receptor beta chains from a single sample sequenced in a study of Ad26.COV2.S vaccination and SARS-CoV-2 variants. Here immunoSEQ multiplex PCR was the method, and the copy in TCRdb shows in-frame clones only, minus some. Here the sample spans about 280,000 clones, about 90% being singletons. The treatment is: roughly 18 received Ad26.COV2.S at low or high dose, single or two shots; roughly 5 received placebo; per-sample allocation not given. All samples were drawn on day 63, counting from the first vaccine or placebo injection. This specimen was peripheral blood, taken in a trial of Ad26.COV2.S vaccine versus placebo. The receptors shown here come from a person between 18 and 65 years old who received the Ad26.COV2.S COVID-19 vaccine or a placebo.

This chain links TRBV6-2 or TRBV6-3 with TRBJ2-7; 7 bases are a match to TRBD2. The CDR3 contains 16 residues. Germline CDR1 and CDR2: MNHEY and SVGEGT. J was trimmed by 0 bases and V by 4 bases; bases with no gene match: 9. CDR3 sequence (DNA): TGTGCCAGCAGTTCCCCACAGCGGGGCGGCTCCTACGAGCAGTACTTC. Its translation: CASSSPQRGGSYEQYF.

V and J are TRBV27 and TRBJ1-2, with TRBD1 matching 7 bases. The CDR3 has 13 residues. Unmatched junction bases numbered 2, after V lost 3 bases and J lost 4 bases. Germline CDR1 and CDR2: MNHEY and SMNVEV (reference sequence). The CDR3 reads CASSFSGGYGYTF. CDR3 sequence (DNA): TGTGCCAGCAGTTTTTCAGGGGGCTATGGCTACACCTTC.

The chain uses TRBV11-3 and TRBJ2-1, with 12 bases fitting TRBD1. The V gene's germline CDR1 is SGHNT and CDR2 YENEEA. The trim removed 5 bases at V and 8 bases at J, leaving 7 bases unmatched. The CDR3 is 15 amino acids. CDR3 coding DNA: TGTGCCAGCAGCCCGGGACAGGGGGCGCATGATGAGCAGTTCTTC. It is translated as CASSPGQGAHDEQFF.

The chain uses TRBV10-3 and TRBJ1-4; the match to TRBD1 covers 8 bases. V trimming: 3 bases; J trimming: 8 bases; junction bases outside the gene matches: 5. Per the germline V gene, CDR1 is ENHRY and CDR2 is SYGVKD. The CDR3 is made up of 14 amino acids. CDR3 sequence (DNA): TGTGCCATCAGTGACGGGACAGGCCCGGAAAAACTGTTTTTT. This encodes CAISDGTGPEKLFF.

This chain connects TRBV10-2 to TRBJ1-1; maybe TRBD1 (6 bases). Germline V gives CDR1 WSHSY, CDR2 SAAADI. The germline V and J ends were trimmed by 8 bases and 5 bases, with 15 bases remaining between them. The CDR3 contains 13 residues. The CDR3 DNA is TGCGCCAGCTACAGGGCGGGCGAAACTGAAGCTTTCTTT. It encodes CASYRAGETEAFF.

The gene calls are TRBV6-5 and TRBJ1-2, with a weak D call TRBD1 (6 bases). V lost 2 bases to trimming and J lost 13 bases, with 20 bases between them. Germline lookup yields CDR1 MNHEY and CDR2 SVGAGI. This CDR3 spans 14 amino acids. The CDR3 nucleotides read TGTGCCAGCAGTTACGAAGGGGGAGGGTCCCCCTGCACCTTC. Residues: CASSYEGGGSPCTF.

In DNA form, the CDR3 reads TGTGCCATCAGTGAGTCGAAATCCACCTACGAGCAGTACTTC. It is translated as CAISESKSTYEQYF. The chain carries TRBV10-3 and TRBJ2-7; unclear D gene. Trimming removed 0 bases from V and 2 bases from J, with 8 bases in between. The CDR3 totals 14 residues. Germline CDR1 and CDR2: ENHRY and SYGVKD.

The rearrangement joins TRBV18 to TRBJ1-2, with 10 nucleotides matching TRBD1. CDR3 length: 17 amino acids. The germline V gene has CDR1 KGHSH and CDR2 LQKENI. Trimming took 0 bases from V and 2 from J; bases not matched to a gene: 6. The CDR3, as DNA: TGTGCCAGCTCACCACCGACCAGACAGGGGGCCAACTATGGCTACACCTTC. Its translation is CASSPPTRQGANYGYTF. The variable domain in full, completed from reference TRBV18 and TRBJ1-2, reads NAGVMQNPRHLVRRRGQEARLRCSPMKGHSHVYWYRQLPEEGLKFMVYLQKENIIDESGMPKERFSAEFPKEGPSILRIQQVVRGDSAAYFCASSPPTRQGANYGYTFGSGTRLTVV.

The rearrangement links TRBV18 to TRBJ1-4, with D unresolved. CDR1 is KGHSH and CDR2 is LQKENI in the germline V gene. CDR3 length equals 14 residues. V lost 6 bases and J lost 5, with 13 bases in between. Here the CDR3 reads CASSSPVLNEKLFF. DNA of the CDR3: TGTGCCAGCTCCTCCCCCGTATTAAATGAAAAACTGTTTTTT.

The J gene is TRBJ1-1, the V gene TRBV5-6; D ambiguous. V was pared by 1 base and J by 4 bases, with 5 bases between. CDR3 length: 12 amino acids. Germline values: CDR1 SGHDT, CDR2 YYEEEE. The CDR3 DNA follows: TGTGCCAGCAGCTTGAAACCCACTGAAGCTTTCTTT. Encoded protein: CASSLKPTEAFF.

This chain uses TRBV5-1 with TRBJ1-1; maybe TRBD1 (5 bases). The V end lost 1 base, the J end lost 4 bases, and 20 bases lay between the germline ends. Germline V gene data show CDR1 as SGHRS and CDR2 as YFSETQ. CDR3 length: 17 amino acids. The CDR3 DNA reads as TGCGCCAGCAGCTTGTCCCGAAGTTGGGGGGTCGGCACTGAAGCTTTCTTT. Translated, it gives CASSLSRSWGVGTEAFF.

This chain uses TRBV7-9 with TRBJ1-2; D gene uncertain. Per germline, CDR1 SEHNR and CDR2 FQNEAQ (reference sequence). V gave up 1 base and J gave up 5 bases, with 5 bases separating them. The CDR3 contains 12 residues. CDR3: CASSLDLYGYTF. CDR3 DNA: TGTGCCAGCAGCTTAGACCTATATGGCTACACCTTC.

The V gene is TRBV4-1, the J gene TRBJ1-6; D possibly corresponds to TRBD1 (5 bases). CDR1 and CDR2 from the germline V gene are MGHRA and YSYEKL. CDR3 length: 14 residues. Trimming left V 2 bases short and J 3 bases short, with 5 bases between. CDR3 loop: CASSQQGYNSPLHF. The CDR3, as DNA: TGCGCCAGCAGCCAACAGGGCTATAATTCACCCCTCCACTTT.

The chain links TRBV29-1 to TRBJ1-2, with D perhaps matching TRBD1 (5 bases). Trimming pared 0 bases from V and 4 bases from J, leaving 9 bases between. The CDR3 consists of 13 residues. Germline CDR1 is SQVTM and CDR2 is ANQGSEA. The CDR3 protein is CSVEEAGTYGYTF. DNA for the CDR3: TGCAGCGTTGAAGAGGCAGGGACCTATGGCTACACCTTC. Full variable domain (remainder filled in from reference TRBV29-1 and TRBJ1-2): SAVISQKPSRDICQRGTSLTIQCQVDSQVTMMFWYRQQPGQSLTLIATANQGSEATYESGFVIDKFPISRPNLTFSTLTVSNMSPEDSSIYLCSVEEAGTYGYTFGSGTRLTVV.

The chain uses TRBV5-1 and TRBJ2-3, with 9 bases identical to TRBD2. The V gene end was trimmed by 2 bases and the J gene end by 3 bases; junction bases not matched to a gene: 4. Per germline, CDR1 SGHRS and CDR2 YFSETQ. This CDR3 spans 15 amino acids. This CDR3 reads CASSFLAGNTDTQYF. The DNA of the CDR3 is TGCGCCAGCAGCTTTCTAGCGGGAAATACAGATACGCAGTATTTT.

Comments on this clone: This CDR3 is also generated by other DNA sequences in the sample. The chain joins TRBV12-3 or TRBV12-4 to TRBJ2-7, with D tentatively TRBD2 (6 bases). V was cut by 3 bases and J by 2 bases, with 8 bases left in between. The CDR3 sequence is 13 residues long. The CDR3: CASSFGGTYEQYF. The CDR3 DNA follows: TGTGCCAGCAGTTTCGGCGGGACCTACGAGCAGTACTTC.

The rearrangement uses TRBV5-8 and TRBJ2-5; 8 bases fit TRBD1. With 0 bases clipped from V and 4 bases from J, the junction kept 5 bases outside the gene matches. This CDR3 is built from 15 residues. Germline V gives CDR1 SGHTS, CDR2 YDEGEE. For the CDR3, the DNA is TGTGCCAGCAGCTTGGGGACAGGGTATCCAGAGACCCAGTACTTC. The encoded protein is CASSLGTGYPETQYF.

J is TRBJ1-3 and V is TRBV9; unclear D gene. Germline V gives CDR1 SGDLS, CDR2 YYNGEE. CDR3 length: 15 amino acids. Trimming cost V 4 bases and J 0 bases, with 11 bases left between them. The CDR3 spells CASSPGSGSGNTIYF. In DNA, the CDR3 is TGTGCCAGCAGCCCGGGGAGTGGCTCTGGAAACACCATATATTTT.

This sequence joins TRBV4-1 and TRBJ2-1, with TRBD2 matching 14 bases. Per the germline V gene, CDR1 is MGHRA and CDR2 is YSYEKL. The CDR3 is made up of 18 amino acids. V lost 0 bases to trimming and J lost 7 bases; unmatched junction nucleotides: 8. The CDR3 DNA follows: TGCGCCAGCAGCCAAGATACCGGGACTAGCGGGAGACGGAATGAGCAGTTCTTC. This gives the protein CASSQDTGTSGRRNEQFF.

This rearrangement joins TRBV2 to TRBJ2-5; possibly TRBD2 for D (6 bases). V was cut by 6 bases and J by 5 bases, with 13 bases left in between. Germline CDR1 and CDR2: SNHLY and FYNNEI. The CDR3 has 13 amino acids. The CDR3, as DNA: TGTGCCAGCAGCGACCCCGCGGGGGAGACCCAGTACTTC. This sequence encodes CASSDPAGETQYF.

The chain joins TRBV29-1 to TRBJ2-2; 8 bases match TRBD2. The CDR3 runs 15 residues. With 6 bases clipped from V and 0 bases from J, the junction kept 6 bases outside the gene matches. Germline V gene data show CDR1 as SQVTM and CDR2 as ANQGSEA. This CDR3 reads CSVLAGGTNTGELFF. DNA of the CDR3: TGCAGCGTCCTTGCGGGGGGCACGAACACCGGGGAGCTGTTTTTT.

V is TRBV5-4 and J is TRBJ1-1, with TRBD1 matching 9 bases. The CDR3 spans 15 residues. V was clipped by 4 bases and J by 4 bases; unmatched bases: 8. Germline V gene lookup returns CDR1 SGHNT and CDR2 YYREEE (reference sequence). CDR3 in amino acids: CASSPQDRGVTEAFF. CDR3 coding DNA: TGTGCCAGCAGCCCTCAGGACAGGGGTGTCACTGAAGCTTTCTTT. The full variable domain, its missing parts supplied by reference TRBV5-4 and TRBJ1-1, is ETGVTQSPTHLIKTRGQQVTLRCSSQSGHNTVSWYQQALGQGPQFIFQYYREEENGRGNFPPRFSGLQFPNYSSELNVNALELDDSALYLCASSPQDRGVTEAFFGQGTRLTVV.

This chain joins TRBV20-1 and TRBJ1-2, with D perhaps matching TRBD1 (6 bases). This CDR3 contains 14 residues. Germline V CDR1 and CDR2: DFQATT, SNEGSKA (reference sequence). V lost 3 bases to trimming and J lost 4 bases, with 15 bases between them. The CDR3 reads CSASKDSSFYGYTF. The CDR3 bases are TGCAGTGCTAGTAAGGACAGCAGCTTCTATGGCTACACCTTC.

This clone was detected only once. V usage is TRBV7-9 and J usage is TRBJ1-6; TRBD1 might be the D (5 bases). The length of the CDR3 is 14 residues. The germline V gene encodes CDR1 SEHNR and CDR2 FQNEAQ (reference sequence). V gave up 3 bases and J gave up 6 bases, with 9 bases separating them. Here the CDR3 reads CASSFGQGNSPLHF. CDR3 bases: TGTGCCAGCAGCTTTGGGCAGGGTAATTCACCCCTCCACTTT.

This clone appeared once. The chain joins TRBV20-1 to TRBJ2-7; perhaps TRBD2 as D (5 bases). V lost 0 bases to trimming and J lost 12 bases, with 12 bases between them. CDR3 size: 11 residues. Germline V lookup: CDR1 DFQATT, CDR2 SNEGSKA (reference sequence). CDR3: CSARDLDGVYF. CDR3 nucleotide sequence: TGCAGTGCTAGAGATTTGGACGGGGTGTACTTC.

The chain recombines TRBV3-1 (or the pseudogene TRBV3-2) with TRBJ1-2; TRBD1 might be the D (6 bases). CDR1 and CDR2 (germline): LGHDT, YNNKEL (reference sequence). Trimming shortened V by 3 bases and J by 7 bases, and 6 bases separated the two germline ends. CDR3 length: 11 residues. The CDR3 sequence is CASSQTGGYTF. Written as DNA, the CDR3 is TGTGCCAGCAGCCAGACAGGTGGCTACACCTTC.

The chain uses TRBV29-1 and TRBJ1-1; D perhaps matches TRBD1 (5 bases). Trimming cost V 7 bases and J 5 bases, with 17 bases left between them. CDR1 SQVTM and CDR2 ANQGSEA come from the germline V gene. The length of the CDR3 is 13 residues. The CDR3 here is CSAHPAGRTEAFF. The CDR3 nucleotides read TGCAGCGCCCATCCGGCAGGGAGAACTGAAGCTTTCTTT.

CDR3: CASSPIGGHGELFF. The DNA of the CDR3 is TGTGCCAGCTCCCCCATAGGGGGCCACGGGGAGCTGTTTTTT. V gene TRBV6-5 combines with J gene TRBJ2-2; 7 bases align to TRBD1. CDR3 length: 14 residues. V lost 8 bases to trimming and J lost 7 bases; unmatched junction nucleotides: 10. Germline CDR1 and CDR2: MNHEY and SVGAGI.

The chain links TRBV29-1 to TRBJ2-1; D perhaps matches TRBD1 (5 bases). CDR3 size: 12 residues. V was trimmed by 5 bases and J by 4 bases, leaving 9 bases between them. Germline V gene lookup returns CDR1 SQVTM and CDR2 ANQGSEA. The CDR3 sequence: CSVLQGYNEQFF. CDR3 nucleotide sequence: TGCAGCGTTCTTCAGGGATACAATGAGCAGTTCTTC.

The gene calls are TRBV27 and TRBJ2-6; D unresolved. The CDR3 covers 13 residues. CDR1 is MNHEY and CDR2 is SMNVEV in the germline V gene (reference sequence). Trimming shortened V by 3 bases and J by 12 bases, and 12 bases separated the two germline ends. The CDR3 nucleotides are TGTGCCAGCAGTTTTTTGGGGTCCGGCGTCCTGACTTTC. It encodes CASSFLGSGVLTF.